The T cell receptor beta chain under discussion was sequenced for a study of CD8 T cells in ankylosing spondylitis. V was clipped by 6 bases and J by 10 bases, with 12 bases between them. Germline V gives CDR1 MDHEN, CDR2 SYDVKM. CDR3 length: 11 residues. This clonotype was found many times. TCRdb passed the 5' RACE reads through MiXCR, listing each CDR3 protein once. The sample carries about 140,000 distinct CDR3 sequences, approximately 8.4% recorded once. The V gene is TRBV28, the J gene TRBJ1-1, with a possible D match to TRBD1 (6 bases). The sequence came from a male donor with ankylosing spondylitis. Material: synovial fluid, either unsorted or a sorted T cell fraction (not recorded which). CDR3 in amino acids: CASSLTGTAFF. CDR3 DNA sequence: TGTGCCAGCAGCCTCACAGGGACAGCTTTCTTT.